This T cell receptor (beta chain) was captured by sequencing in a study of a mutant IDH1 vaccine in newly diagnosed glioma. Time point specified: week 47, end of study. Doses consisted of 300 ug of mutant IDH1 20-mer peptide each, paired with topical imiquimod. This CDR3 is 13 amino acids long. The germline V gene encodes CDR1 SGHDT and CDR2 YYEEEE. The V and J ends lost 4 bases and 1 base respectively, with 6 bases between them. The table came from immunoSEQ multiplex PCR; TCRdb's copy has only in-frame clones and leaves some out. This table has 50,000 to 65,000 clones, 65% appearing once. Turning to this clone: The antigen is unknown. The same CDR3 can be traced to other DNA sequences in this sample.

The sequence derives from a man aged 35 to 55 with glioma. Some clones in this sample may be carry-over from other donors' samples. The sample consisted of peripheral blood mononuclear cells (PBMCs), taken from a glioma patient whose treatment included an IDH1 peptide vaccine. The V gene is TRBV5-6, the J gene TRBJ1-5; possibly TRBD1 for D (5 bases). CDR3 region: CASSPGSNQPQHF. The CDR3 DNA reads TGTGCCAGCAGCCCAGGGAGCAATCAGCCCCAGCATTTT.